This T cell receptor (beta chain) was profiled in a study of T cell responses to AZD1222 COVID-19 vaccine. The study's findings and limits: It should be noted that donors were predominantly white British and more often female, and clonal diversity was possibly underestimated. Just a handful of AZD1222 recipients tested seropositive at baseline. The repertoires were collected only after the peak T cell response. The span of vaccine-associated CD4 TCRs extended across spike, with dominance at 160-218 and 743-854.

Method: immunoSEQ multiplex PCR; TCRdb's copy keeps in-frame clones and lacks some. The sample includes under 200,000 clones, just over 90% seen only once; the top ten take 3.5% to 4.5%. The CDR3 sequence is 16 residues long. The germline CDR1 and CDR2 sequences are SGHRS and YFSETQ. Trimming took 0 bases from V and 11 from J; bases not matched to a gene: 17. Regarding this clone: The target antigen is unknown.

The sequencing here drew on peripheral blood, taken on day 0 of AZD1222 vaccination. The sequence was collected from an adult in good health. V and J are TRBV5-1 and TRBJ2-7; TRBD2 agrees at 7 bases. The CDR3 sequence: CASSLDPGSGLEREYF. The CDR3 DNA reads TGCGCCAGCAGCTTGGACCCTGGTAGCGGGCTAGAAAGAGAGTACTTC. Together with reference TRBV5-1 and TRBJ2-7, the CDR3 gives the full variable domain: KAGVTQTPRYLIKTRGQQVTLSCSPISGHRSVSWYQQTPGQGLQFLFEYFSETQRNKGNFPGRFSGRQFSNSRSEMNVSTLELGDSALYLCASSLDPGSGLEREYFGPGTRLTVT.